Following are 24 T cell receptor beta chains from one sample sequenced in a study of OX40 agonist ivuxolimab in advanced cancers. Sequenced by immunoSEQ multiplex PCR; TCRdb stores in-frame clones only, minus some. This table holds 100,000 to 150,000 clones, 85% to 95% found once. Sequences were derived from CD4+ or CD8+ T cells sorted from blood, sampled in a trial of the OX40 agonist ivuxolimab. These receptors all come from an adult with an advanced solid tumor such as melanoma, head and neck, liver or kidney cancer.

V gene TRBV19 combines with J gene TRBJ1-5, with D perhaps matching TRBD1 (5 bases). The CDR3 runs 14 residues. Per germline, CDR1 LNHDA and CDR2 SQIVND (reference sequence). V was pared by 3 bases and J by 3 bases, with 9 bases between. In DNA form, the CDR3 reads TGTGCCAGTAGTATGGGGGGAGACAATCAGCCCCAGCATTTT. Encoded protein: CASSMGGDNQPQHF.

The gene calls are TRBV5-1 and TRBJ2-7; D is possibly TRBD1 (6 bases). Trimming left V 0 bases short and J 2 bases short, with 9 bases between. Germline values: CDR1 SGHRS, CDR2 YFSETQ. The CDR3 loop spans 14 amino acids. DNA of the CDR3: TGCGCCAGCAGCTTGGACAGGGCCACCTACGAGCAGTACTTC. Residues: CASSLDRATYEQYF.

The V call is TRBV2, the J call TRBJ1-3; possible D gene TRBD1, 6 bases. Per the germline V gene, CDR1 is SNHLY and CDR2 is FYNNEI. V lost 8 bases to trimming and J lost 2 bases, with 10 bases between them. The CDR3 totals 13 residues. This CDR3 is CASYHRAGNTIYF. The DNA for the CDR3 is TGTGCCAGCTACCACAGGGCTGGAAACACCATATATTTT.

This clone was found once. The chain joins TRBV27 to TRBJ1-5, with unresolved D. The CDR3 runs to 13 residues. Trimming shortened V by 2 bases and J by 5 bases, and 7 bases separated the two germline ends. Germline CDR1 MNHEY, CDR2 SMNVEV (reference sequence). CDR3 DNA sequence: TGTGCCAGCAGTTTAACGGAGTATCAGCCCCAGCATTTT. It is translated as CASSLTEYQPQHF.

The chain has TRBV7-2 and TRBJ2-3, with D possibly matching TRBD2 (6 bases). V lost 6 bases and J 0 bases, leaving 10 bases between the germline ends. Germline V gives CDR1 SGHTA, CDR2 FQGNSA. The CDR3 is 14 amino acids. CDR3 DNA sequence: TGTGCCAGCAGATCAAGCGGGAGCACAGATACGCAGTATTTT. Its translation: CASRSSGSTDTQYF. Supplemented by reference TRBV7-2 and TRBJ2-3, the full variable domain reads GAGVSQSPSNKVTEKGKDVELRCDPISGHTALYWYRQSLGQGLEFLIYFQGNSAPDKSGLPSDRFSAERTGGSVSTLTIQRTQQEDSAVYLCASRSSGSTDTQYFGPGTRLTVL.

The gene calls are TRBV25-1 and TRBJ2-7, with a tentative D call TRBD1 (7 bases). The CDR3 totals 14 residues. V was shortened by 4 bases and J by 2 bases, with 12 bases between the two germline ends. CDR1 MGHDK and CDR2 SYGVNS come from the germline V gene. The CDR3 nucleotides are TGTGCCAGCAGTGGCGGGACAGAGACCTACGAGCAGTACTTC. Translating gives CASSGGTETYEQYF.

The CDR3 spells CASSLGGSNYGYTF. Written as DNA, the CDR3 is TGTGCCAGCAGCTTAGGGGGTAGCAACTATGGCTACACCTTC. The chain has TRBV7-2 and TRBJ1-2; D is undetermined. Trimming left V 1 base short and J 2 bases short, with 8 bases between. Per germline, CDR1 SGHTA and CDR2 FQGNSA. This CDR3 spans 14 amino acids.

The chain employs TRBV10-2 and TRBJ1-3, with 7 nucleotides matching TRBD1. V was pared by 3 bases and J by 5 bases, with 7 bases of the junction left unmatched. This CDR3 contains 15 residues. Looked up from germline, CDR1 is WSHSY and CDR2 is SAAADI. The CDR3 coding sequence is TGCGCCAGCAGTGACCCCCAGACAGGGAGAAACACCATATATTTT. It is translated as CASSDPQTGRNTIYF.

Here the CDR3 reads CASSPPGNTEAFF. The CDR3 bases are TGTGCCAGCAGCCCACCGGGGAACACTGAAGCTTTCTTT. The chain carries TRBV7-9 and TRBJ1-1, with D uncertain. The CDR3 runs to 13 residues. Trimming took 5 bases from V and 1 from J, leaving 8 bases between them. Per the germline V gene, CDR1 is SEHNR and CDR2 is FQNEAQ (reference sequence). Full variable domain (outside the CDR3, taken from reference TRBV7-9 and TRBJ1-1): DTGVSQNPRHKITKRGQNVTFRCDPISEHNRLYWYRQTLGQGPEFLTYFQNEAQLEKSRLLSDRFSAERPKGSFSTLEIQRTEQGDSAMYLCASSPPGNTEAFFGQGTRLTVV.

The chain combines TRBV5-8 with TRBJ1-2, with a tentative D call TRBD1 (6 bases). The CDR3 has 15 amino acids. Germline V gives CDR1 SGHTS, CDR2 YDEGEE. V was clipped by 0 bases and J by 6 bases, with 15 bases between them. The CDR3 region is CASSLVRQGTDGYTF. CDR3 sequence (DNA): TGTGCCAGCAGCTTGGTTCGGCAGGGGACTGATGGCTACACCTTC.

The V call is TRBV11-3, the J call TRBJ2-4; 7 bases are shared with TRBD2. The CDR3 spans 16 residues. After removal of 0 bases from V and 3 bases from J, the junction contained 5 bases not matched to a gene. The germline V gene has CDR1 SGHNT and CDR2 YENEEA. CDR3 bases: TGTGCCAGCAGCTTAGAGGCGGGAGTACACAAAAACATTCAGTACTTC. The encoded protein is CASSLEAGVHKNIQYF.

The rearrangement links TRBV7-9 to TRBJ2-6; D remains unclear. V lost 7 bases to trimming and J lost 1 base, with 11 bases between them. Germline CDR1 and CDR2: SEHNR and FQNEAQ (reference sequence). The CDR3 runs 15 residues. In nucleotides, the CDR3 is TGTGCCAGCACCCCTGGGGAATCTGGGGCCAACGTCCTGACTTTC. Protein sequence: CASTPGESGANVLTF.

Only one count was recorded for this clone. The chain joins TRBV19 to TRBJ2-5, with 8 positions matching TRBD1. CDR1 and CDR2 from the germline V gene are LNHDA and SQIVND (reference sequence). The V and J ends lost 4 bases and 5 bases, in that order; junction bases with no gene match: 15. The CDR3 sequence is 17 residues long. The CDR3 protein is CASSRSRTGIAAETQYF. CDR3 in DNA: TGTGCCAGTAGTAGGTCCCGGACAGGGATAGCAGCGGAGACCCAGTACTTC.

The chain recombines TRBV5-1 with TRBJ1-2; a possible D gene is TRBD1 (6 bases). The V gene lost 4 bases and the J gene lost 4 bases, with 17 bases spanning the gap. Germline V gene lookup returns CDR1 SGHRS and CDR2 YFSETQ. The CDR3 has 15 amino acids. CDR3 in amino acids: CASSQGTSLGYGYTF. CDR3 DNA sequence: TGCGCCAGCAGCCAAGGGACAAGCTTAGGCTATGGCTACACCTTC.

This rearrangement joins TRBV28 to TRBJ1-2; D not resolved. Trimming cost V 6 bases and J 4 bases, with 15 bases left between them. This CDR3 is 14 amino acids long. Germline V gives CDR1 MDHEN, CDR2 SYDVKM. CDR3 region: CASSLPVGLYGYTF. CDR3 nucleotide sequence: TGTGCCAGCAGCCTTCCGGTGGGCCTCTATGGCTACACCTTC.

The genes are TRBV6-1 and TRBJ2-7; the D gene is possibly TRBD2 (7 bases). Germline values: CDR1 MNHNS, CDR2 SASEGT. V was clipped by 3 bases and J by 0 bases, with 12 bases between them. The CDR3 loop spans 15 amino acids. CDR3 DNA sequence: TGTGCCAGCAGTGAGGGGGGGGGCGGCTCCTACGAGCAGTACTTC. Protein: CASSEGGGGSYEQYF.

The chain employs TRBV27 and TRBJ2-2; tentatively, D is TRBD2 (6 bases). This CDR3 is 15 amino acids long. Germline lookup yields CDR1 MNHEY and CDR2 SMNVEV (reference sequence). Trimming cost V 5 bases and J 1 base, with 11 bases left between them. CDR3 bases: TGTGCCAGCAGTAAGGGGCGGGGGAACACCGGGGAGCTGTTTTTT. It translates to CASSKGRGNTGELFF.

The CDR3 DNA reads TGTGCCAGCAGCCAAGGGACTAGCGGGAGCGGTTTATCCTACGAGCAGTACTTC. It encodes CASSQGTSGSGLSYEQYF. The chain couples TRBV4-2 to TRBJ2-7, with 13 bases aligning to TRBD2. The germline CDR1 and CDR2 sequences are LGHNA and YNFKEQ. The CDR3 runs 18 residues. The V gene end was trimmed by 1 base and the J gene end by 1 base; junction bases not matched to a gene: 7.

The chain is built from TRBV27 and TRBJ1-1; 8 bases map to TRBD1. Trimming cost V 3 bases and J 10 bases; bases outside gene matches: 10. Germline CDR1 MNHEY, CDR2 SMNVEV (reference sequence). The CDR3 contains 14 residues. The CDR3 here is CASSFTRGLAGAFF. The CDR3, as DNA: TGTGCCAGCAGTTTTACCAGGGGGCTAGCGGGAGCTTTCTTT.

The CDR3, as DNA: TGCGCCAGCAGCTTGGGACAAACGGGGAACGAGCAGTACTTC. Translation gives CASSLGQTGNEQYF. The rearrangement links TRBV5-1 to TRBJ2-7; tentative D call: TRBD2 (5 bases). Trimming took off 0 bases at V and 5 bases at J, with 12 bases between the two ends. The CDR3 totals 14 residues. Germline lookup yields CDR1 SGHRS and CDR2 YFSETQ.

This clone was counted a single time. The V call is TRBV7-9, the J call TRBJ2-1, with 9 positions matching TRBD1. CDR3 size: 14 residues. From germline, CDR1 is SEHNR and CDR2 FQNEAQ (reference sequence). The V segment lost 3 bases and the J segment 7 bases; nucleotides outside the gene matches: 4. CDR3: CASSFSGTGNEQFF. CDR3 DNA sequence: TGTGCCAGCAGCTTCTCCGGGACAGGGAATGAGCAGTTCTTC.

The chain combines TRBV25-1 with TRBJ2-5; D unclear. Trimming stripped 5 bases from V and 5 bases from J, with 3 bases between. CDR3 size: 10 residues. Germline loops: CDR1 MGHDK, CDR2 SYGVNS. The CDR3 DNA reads TGTGCCAGCAGTCTGGAGACCCAGTACTTC. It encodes CASSLETQYF.

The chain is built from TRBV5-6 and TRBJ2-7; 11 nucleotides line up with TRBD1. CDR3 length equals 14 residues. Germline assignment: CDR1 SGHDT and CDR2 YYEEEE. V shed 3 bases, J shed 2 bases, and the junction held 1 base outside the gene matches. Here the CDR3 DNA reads TGTGCCAGCAGCTGGGGACAGGGGGCCTACGAGCAGTACTTC. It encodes CASSWGQGAYEQYF.

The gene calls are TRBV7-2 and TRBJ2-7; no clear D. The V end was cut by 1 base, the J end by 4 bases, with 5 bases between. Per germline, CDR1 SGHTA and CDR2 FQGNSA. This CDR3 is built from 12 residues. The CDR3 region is CASSLVAYEQYF. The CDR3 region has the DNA TGTGCCAGCAGCTTAGTGGCTTACGAGCAGTACTTC.